The clone carrying this T cell receptor (beta chain) was observed once. Its target is not known. The sample comes from a study of Ad26.COV2.S vaccination and SARS-CoV-2 variants. Findings and caveats of the study: Vaccine recipients had higher spike-specific TCR breadth than placebo recipients. Comparability of non-spike TCR breadth was observed across vaccine and placebo recipients.

The treatment denotes: over 15 received Ad26.COV2.S at low or high dose, single or two shots; several received placebo; per-sample allocation not given. The samples were gathered on day 63 after the first injection of vaccine or placebo. The table came from immunoSEQ multiplex PCR; TCRdb's copy has only in-frame clones and leaves some out. Of just over 350,000 clones in the sample, 80% to 90% were seen once. The clonotype was recovered from a person aged 18 to 59 who received the Ad26.COV2.S COVID-19 vaccine or a placebo. Sequencing was performed on peripheral blood, taken in a trial of Ad26.COV2.S vaccine versus placebo.

CDR3 nucleotide sequence: TGTGCCTGGAGTGTAGGCTATCATCGGGAGCCCCAGCATTTT. Protein: CAWSVGYHREPQHF. V and J are TRBV30 and TRBJ1-5; D gene uncertain. Germline V gene lookup returns CDR1 GTSNPN and CDR2 SVGIG (reference sequence). Trimming removed 0 bases from V and 8 bases from J, with 14 bases in between. There are 14 residues in the CDR3.